The 10 T cell receptor beta chains below all came from one sample that was sequenced in a study of Ad26.COV2.S vaccination and SARS-CoV-2 variants. This sample's treatment: some 20 received Ad26.COV2.S at low or high dose, single or two shots; 5 received placebo; per-sample allocation not given. Sampling was done on day 63 after the first vaccine or placebo injection. Only in-frame clones appear in the TCRdb table, and some are missing; sequencing was by immunoSEQ multiplex PCR. Among some 370,000 clones, about 80% were seen once, and the ten largest hold more than 7%. Sequencing was performed on peripheral blood, taken in a trial of Ad26.COV2.S vaccine versus placebo. These receptors all come from a person between 18 and 65 years old who received the Ad26.COV2.S COVID-19 vaccine or a placebo.

The rearrangement links TRBV20-1 to TRBJ2-1; D not resolved. Germline CDR1 reads DFQATT; CDR2 reads SNEGSKA (reference sequence). With 5 bases removed from V and 8 bases from J, the gap between germline ends came to 10 bases. The CDR3 totals 11 residues. CDR3 amino acids: CSAHSGYEQFF. The DNA of the CDR3 is TGCAGTGCTCATTCTGGGTATGAGCAGTTCTTC.

The rearrangement links TRBV19 to TRBJ2-1, with D unresolved. Per germline, CDR1 LNHDA and CDR2 SQIVND (reference sequence). Trimming pared 1 base from V and 9 bases from J, leaving 19 bases between. CDR3 size: 16 residues. The DNA of the CDR3 is TGTGCCAGTAGTATAGGCGAGATATCATACGTTGGTGAGCAGTTCTTC. This translates into CASSIGEISYVGEQFF.

The chain carries TRBV18 and TRBJ1-3; 7 nucleotides line up with TRBD1. This CDR3 region has 16 residues. V lost 3 bases to trimming and J lost 8 bases; unmatched junction nucleotides: 13. Germline V gene data show CDR1 as KGHSH and CDR2 as LQKENI. CDR3 protein: CASSPVWTGLRDTIYF. In DNA form, the CDR3 reads TGTGCCAGCTCACCGGTCTGGACAGGCCTTCGGGACACCATATATTTT.

CDR3 sequence: CASRFSHVQETQYF. CDR3 nucleotides: TGTGCCAGCAGGTTCAGCCACGTTCAAGAGACCCAGTACTTC. This rearrangement joins TRBV2 to TRBJ2-5; no firm D call. This CDR3 region has 14 residues. Germline CDR1 reads SNHLY; CDR2 reads FYNNEI. V lost 6 bases, J lost 2 bases, and 13 bases lay in between.

This clone was found a few times. The CDR3 DNA reads as TGCAGTGCTAGTCACAGGGGGCTATCCTACGAGCAGTACTTC. Residues: CSASHRGLSYEQYF. The gene calls are TRBV20-1 and TRBJ2-7, with 9 bases identical to TRBD1. The CDR3 runs 14 residues. The junction had 4 bases not matched to a gene; V was cut back by 3 bases and J by 1 base. The germline V gene encodes CDR1 DFQATT and CDR2 SNEGSKA (reference sequence).

The rearrangement joins TRBV11-2 to TRBJ2-5; TRBD2 is a possible D gene (6 bases). There are 14 residues in the CDR3. Germline CDR1 reads SGHAT; CDR2 reads FQNNGV. V lost 5 bases, J lost 5 bases, and 15 bases lay in between. The CDR3 sequence is CASSRGGLTETQYF. The CDR3 DNA follows: TGTGCCAGCAGCCGTGGGGGACTTACCGAGACCCAGTACTTC. The variable domain in full, completed from reference TRBV11-2 and TRBJ2-5, reads EAGVAQSPRYKIIEKRQSVAFWCNPISGHATLYWYQQILGQGPKLLIQFQNNGVVDDSQLPKDRFSAERLKGVDSTLKIQPAKLEDSAVYLCASSRGGLTETQYFGPGTRLLVL.

This clone was seen ten or more times. The chain employs TRBV30 and TRBJ2-7; TRBD2 matches 8 bases. With V trimmed by 5 bases and J by 2 bases, 8 bases remained unmatched. Germline lookup yields CDR1 GTSNPN and CDR2 SVGIG (reference sequence). This CDR3 is 14 amino acids long. The CDR3: CAWDRTSWTYEQYF. CDR3 bases: TGTGCCTGGGATAGGACTAGCTGGACCTACGAGCAGTACTTC.

The chain joins TRBV13 to TRBJ1-1, with TRBD1 matching 9 bases. The CDR3 consists of 17 residues. The V segment lost 1 base and the J segment 1 base; nucleotides outside the gene matches: 7. Germline CDR1 is PRHDT and CDR2 is FYEKMQ (reference sequence). The CDR3 here is CASSLEQGALGNTEAFF. Written as DNA, the CDR3 is TGTGCCAGCAGCTTAGAACAGGGGGCTTTGGGGAACACTGAAGCTTTCTTT. The full variable domain, rest sourced from reference TRBV13 and TRBJ1-1, is AAGVIQSPRHLIKEKRETATLKCYPIPRHDTVYWYQQGPGQDPQFLISFYEKMQSDKGSIPDRFSAQQFSDYHSELNMSSLELGDSALYFCASSLEQGALGNTEAFFGQGTRLTVV.

The genes are TRBV27 and TRBJ1-5; maybe TRBD1 (6 bases). V was shortened by 5 bases and J by 2 bases, with 22 bases between the two germline ends. Germline CDR1 is MNHEY and CDR2 is SMNVEV (reference sequence). CDR3 length: 18 residues. The CDR3 nucleotides are TGTGCCAGCAGTCGTACAGGGATTTCGGGGCCCGGCAATCAGCCCCAGCATTTT. Residues: CASSRTGISGPGNQPQHF.

The chain uses TRBV4-2 and TRBJ1-1; TRBD1 might be the D (5 bases). The ends were cut back, 0 bases at V and 2 bases at J, with 10 bases in the middle. Germline lookup yields CDR1 LGHNA and CDR2 YNFKEQ. The CDR3 has 15 amino acids. The CDR3 spells CASSQDPDRNTEAFF. The CDR3 nucleotides read TGTGCCAGCAGCCAAGATCCCGACAGAAACACTGAAGCTTTCTTT.